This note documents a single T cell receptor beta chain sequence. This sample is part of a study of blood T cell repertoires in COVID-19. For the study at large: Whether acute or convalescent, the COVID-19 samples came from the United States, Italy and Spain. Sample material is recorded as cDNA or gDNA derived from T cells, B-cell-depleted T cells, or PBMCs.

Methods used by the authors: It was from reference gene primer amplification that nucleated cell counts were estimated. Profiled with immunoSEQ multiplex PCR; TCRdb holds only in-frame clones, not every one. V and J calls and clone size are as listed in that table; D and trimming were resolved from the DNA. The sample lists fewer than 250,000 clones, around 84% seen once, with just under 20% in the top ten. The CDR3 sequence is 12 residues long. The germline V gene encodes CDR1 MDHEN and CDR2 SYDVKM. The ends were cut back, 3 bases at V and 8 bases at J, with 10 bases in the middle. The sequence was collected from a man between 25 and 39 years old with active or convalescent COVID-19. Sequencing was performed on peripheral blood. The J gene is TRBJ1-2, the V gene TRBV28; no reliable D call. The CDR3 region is CASSLLQQGYTF. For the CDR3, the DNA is TGTGCCAGCAGTTTGTTACAACAGGGCTACACCTTC.